This T cell receptor (beta chain) emerged from a study of blood T cell repertoires in COVID-19 (dated by TCRdb to 2020 to 2021). As for the study more broadly: Samples covering the acute and convalescent phases of COVID-19 were provided by collaborators in the United States, Italy and Spain. The material from the prospective study consisted of cDNA or gDNA derived from T cells, B-cell-depleted T cells, or PBMCs. The dataset comprised deeply sampled blood TCRbeta repertoires from subjects exposed to, actively infected with, or recovered from COVID-19. The repertoires were released in a freely available public database meant as a resource for research on the immune response to SARS-CoV-2. Samples came from the ongoing ImmuneRACE study (first 160 participants) plus 1,254 subjects from 6 global collaborators. Sample metadata almost always included a de-identified subject ID, COVID-19 status, age in years and sex. HLA class I and class II types, where available, came from metadata supplied by the sample provider rather than from assay-based typing.

Study-wide conclusions, independent of this receptor: The quantity of clinical and demographic metadata differed by source and by participant and was supplied without curation.

The sample holds a few counts of this clone. Its cognate antigen has yet to be identified. No much larger clonotype is one base removed from it; base qualities were not supplied. The immunoSEQ Assay, a bias-controlled multiplex PCR, was used to amplify TCRbeta CDR3 regions from genomic DNA. Per the original workflow: Within the assay, amplification of reference gene primers was used to estimate how many nucleated cells each sample contained. To quantify the absolute abundance of each unique TCRbeta CDR3 rearrangement, sequence reads were collapsed and filtered. For each sample, productive Simpson clonality was calculated by taking the square root of Simpson's diversity index across productive rearrangements. TCRdb limited this immuneACCESS table to in-frame rearrangements with V and J called. A share of clones is missing; checked studies link under half to unresolved V genes, and the rest is unexplained. V and J calls and clone size follow that table, whereas D and trimming were derived from the DNA. This sample gives about 210,000 clones in total; approximately 85% of them show up just once. The ten most abundant clones make up 4.5% to 6% of the sample.

One collaborating source in Seattle enrolled patients during active infection and followed them longitudinally through the course of disease. Whole blood was collected in K2EDTA tubes by collaborating institutions according to the institutions' own protocols. Collaborator samples were shipped for TCRbeta analysis as frozen whole blood, isolated PBMCs, or DNA extracted from either sample type. The TCR originated in a man aged 45-65 years with COVID-19, enrolled during active disease. The sequencing sample was made of peripheral blood.

The nucleotide sequence reads TGTGCCAGCAGCTTAGACGGTTACGAGCAGTACTTC. Its translation is CASSLDGYEQYF. The sequence is built from TRBV11-2 and TRBJ2-7, with no confident D gene call. The germline V gene specifies SGHAT as CDR1 and FQNNGV as CDR2. V drops 0 bases and J drops 4 bases, leaving 4 bases in between. The CDR3 contains 12 residues, cysteine and phenylalanine counted. Kept here is only the CDR3 DNA, which spans 36 bases and is read in frame from base 1.